This T cell receptor (beta chain) was captured by sequencing in a study of cytomegalovirus exposure and HLA in healthy donors. Overall study: Most donors, about 77% of a few hundred genotyped, fell in the Caucasian-associated ancestry cluster. Study-level points and caveats: A reported reduction in N-insertions relative to the approximately 600-donor mean was seen in an Asian-associated ancestry cluster in a later analysis.

This clone turned up a few times. What it binds is unknown. PCR was performed using 60 Vbeta and 13 Jbeta primers. The table came from immunoSEQ multiplex PCR; TCRdb's copy has only in-frame clones and leaves some out. In the table there are some 170,000 clones, roughly 72% of which are singletons. The sample taken for sequencing was PBMCs. This TCR derives from a woman aged 40 to 55 in good health and CMV-seronegative.

Here the CDR3 DNA reads TGTGCCTGGAGTGTTTCAGCGGATCTATACAATGAGCAGTTCTTC. It is translated as CAWSVSADLYNEQFF. This rearrangement joins TRBV30 to TRBJ2-1; maybe TRBD2 (5 bases). Germline values: CDR1 GTSNPN, CDR2 SVGIG (reference sequence). This CDR3 is 15 amino acids long. V lost 0 bases and J lost 4, with 13 bases in between. The full variable domain, completed using reference TRBV30 and TRBJ2-1, is SQTIHQWPATLVQPVGSPLSLECTVEGTSNPNLYWYRQAAGRGLQLLFYSVGIGQISSEVPQNLSASRPQDRQFILSSKKLLLSDSGFYLCAWSVSADLYNEQFFGPGTRLTVL.